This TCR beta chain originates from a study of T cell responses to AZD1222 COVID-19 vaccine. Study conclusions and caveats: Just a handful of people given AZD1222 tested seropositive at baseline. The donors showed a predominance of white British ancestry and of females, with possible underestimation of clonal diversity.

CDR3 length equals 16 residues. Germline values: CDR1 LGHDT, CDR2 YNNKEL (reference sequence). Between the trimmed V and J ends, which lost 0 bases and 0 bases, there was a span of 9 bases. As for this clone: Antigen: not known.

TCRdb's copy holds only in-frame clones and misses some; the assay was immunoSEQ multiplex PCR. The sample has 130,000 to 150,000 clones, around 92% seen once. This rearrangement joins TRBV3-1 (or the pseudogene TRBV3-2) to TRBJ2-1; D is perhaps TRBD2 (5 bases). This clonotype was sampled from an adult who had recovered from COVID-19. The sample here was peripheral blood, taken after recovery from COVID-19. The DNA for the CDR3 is TGTGCCAGCAGCCAAGATGGAGGTTTCTCCTACAATGAGCAGTTCTTC. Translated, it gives CASSQDGGFSYNEQFF.